This T cell receptor (beta chain) appears in the sequencing data of a study of T cell changes during pregnancy in multiple sclerosis. The CDR3 is made up of 13 amino acids. The V and J ends lost 6 bases and 3 bases, in that order; junction bases with no gene match: 3. Germline CDR1 MNHNS, CDR2 SASEGT. Method: immunoSEQ multiplex PCR; TCRdb's copy keeps in-frame clones and lacks some. The table includes some 52,000 clones, 85% to 95% detected once. Source: CD4+ T cells from peripheral blood mononuclear cells, taken in the third trimester of pregnancy. This chain links TRBV6-1 with TRBJ2-5; TRBD1 aligns across 8 bases. The clonotype was recovered from a female donor with multiple sclerosis, enrolled in a pregnancy study. DNA of the CDR3: TGTGCCAGCAGATGGGGACAGGAAGAGACCCAGTACTTC. Its protein is CASRWGQEETQYF.